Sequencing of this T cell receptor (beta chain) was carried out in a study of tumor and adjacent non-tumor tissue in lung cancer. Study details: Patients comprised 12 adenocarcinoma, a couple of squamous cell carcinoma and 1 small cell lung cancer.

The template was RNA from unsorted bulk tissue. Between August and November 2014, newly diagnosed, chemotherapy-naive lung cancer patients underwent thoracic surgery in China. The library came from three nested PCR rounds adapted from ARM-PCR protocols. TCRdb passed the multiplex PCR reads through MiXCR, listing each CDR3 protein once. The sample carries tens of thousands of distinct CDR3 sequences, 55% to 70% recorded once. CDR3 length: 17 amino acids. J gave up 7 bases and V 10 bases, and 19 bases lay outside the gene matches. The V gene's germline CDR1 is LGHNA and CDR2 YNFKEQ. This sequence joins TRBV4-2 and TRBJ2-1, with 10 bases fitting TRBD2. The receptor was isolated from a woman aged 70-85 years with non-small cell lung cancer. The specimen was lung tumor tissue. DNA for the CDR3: TGTGCCAACAGTCAAGATGAGTCTAGCGGGAGCTATAATGAGCAGTTCTTC. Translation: CANSQDESSGSYNEQFF.